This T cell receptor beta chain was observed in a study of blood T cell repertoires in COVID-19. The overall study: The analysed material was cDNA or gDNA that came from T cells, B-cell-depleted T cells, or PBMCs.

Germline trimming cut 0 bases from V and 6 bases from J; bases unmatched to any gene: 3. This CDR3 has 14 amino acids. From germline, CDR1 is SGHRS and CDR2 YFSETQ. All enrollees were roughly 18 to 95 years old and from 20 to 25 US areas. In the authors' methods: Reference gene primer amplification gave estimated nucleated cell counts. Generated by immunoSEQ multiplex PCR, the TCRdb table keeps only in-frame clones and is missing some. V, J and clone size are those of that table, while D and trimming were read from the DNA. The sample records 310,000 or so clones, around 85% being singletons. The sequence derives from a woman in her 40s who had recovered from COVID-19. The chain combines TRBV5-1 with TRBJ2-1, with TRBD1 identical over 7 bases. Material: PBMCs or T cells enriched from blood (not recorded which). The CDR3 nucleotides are TGCGCCAGCAGCTTGGGACAGGGCTTCAATGAGCAGTTCTTC. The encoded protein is CASSLGQGFNEQFF.